The clone carrying this TCR beta chain was detected only once. Its antigen is unknown. Trimming removed 4 bases from V and 2 bases from J; junction bases left unmatched: 2. Germline V gene sequence: CDR1 LNHDA, CDR2 SQIVND (reference sequence). The CDR3 sequence is 15 residues long. The PCR used 60 Vbeta and 13 Jbeta primers. Only in-frame clones appear in the TCRdb table, and some are missing; sequencing was by immunoSEQ multiplex PCR. The sample lists roughly 160,000 clones, over 75% occurring once. This entry comes from a study of cytomegalovirus exposure and HLA in healthy donors. Study-wide findings and caveats: Reports state that TCR beta sequences accurately predicted most subjects' HLA-A and HLA-B alleles.

This sequence was found in a young woman in good health and CMV-seronegative. The chain couples TRBV19 to TRBJ2-2; 9 bases fit TRBD1. Sequenced sample: PBMCs. CDR3 protein: CASSKGQGNTGELFF. The CDR3 DNA is TGTGCCAGTAGTAAGGGACAGGGTAACACCGGGGAGCTGTTTTTT.